Detailed here is one TCR beta chain. Its target is unknown. The study ran its PCR with 60 Vbeta and 13 Jbeta primers. Repertoires were generated with immunoSEQ multiplex PCR, while TCRdb's copy carries only in-frame clones and drops some. This sample yields roughly 180,000 clones, of which less than 85% are seen a single time; around 5% belongs to the top ten. This entry belongs to a study of cytomegalovirus exposure and HLA in healthy donors. Study-wide findings and caveats: When analyzed later, the rates of TCR association showed variation by HLA locus, with DRB1 the most and HLA-C the fewest. Cytomegalovirus status was reportedly diagnosed by the classifier with high specificity and sensitivity. An analysis done earlier found most TCR beta V segments productive about 87% or about 30% of the time.

What was sequenced was PBMCs. This sequence was found in a man younger than 30 in good health and CMV-seronegative.

In nucleotides, the CDR3 is TGTGCCAGCAGCTGGAAGGGACAGCCCGGCCAGACTGAAGCTTTCTTT. Protein: CASSWKGQPGQTEAFF. This chain uses TRBV7-9 with TRBJ1-1, with 7 bases identical to TRBD1. The germline gives CDR1 SEHNR, CDR2 FQNEAQ (reference sequence). V lost 4 bases, J lost 5 bases, and 13 bases stayed unmatched. The CDR3 spans 16 residues. The full variable domain, rest sourced from reference TRBV7-9 and TRBJ1-1, is DTGVSQNPRHKITKRGQNVTFRCDPISEHNRLYWYRQTLGQGPEFLTYFQNEAQLEKSRLLSDRFSAERPKGSFSTLEIQRTEQGDSAMYLCASSWKGQPGQTEAFFGQGTRLTVV.